Listed here are 19 T cell receptor beta chains from one sample, sequenced in a study of blood T cells in healthy people across ages. A second roughly 7 to 12 cycle PCR used barcoded and J-beta primers. TCRdb analysed the 5' RACE reads with MiXCR anew, one entry per CDR3 protein. The sample holds hundreds of thousands of distinct CDR3 sequences, approximately 30% seen once. Source material: blood. The receptors stem from a woman aged 80 or older in good health.

On this clonotype itself: This could be a read error, since a much larger clone is one nucleotide away. V and J are TRBV29-1 and TRBJ1-4; no definite D call. The CDR3 spans 13 residues. Germline-derived CDR1 and CDR2 are SQVTM and ANQGSEA. The CDR3 bases are TGCAGCGTTTATGGAGGAAGTAATGAAAAACTGTTATTT. Translation gives CSVYGGSNEKLLF.

This clonotype was detected ten times or more. The chain combines TRBV6-1 with TRBJ2-7; maybe TRBD1 (5 bases). Germline assignment: CDR1 MNHNS and CDR2 SASEGT. This CDR3 region has 15 residues. V was trimmed by 1 base and J by 1 base, leaving 11 bases between them. In DNA, the CDR3 is TGTGCCAGCAGTGAAGTTCAGGGTTTGTCCTACGAGCAGTACTTC. Translated: CASSEVQGLSYEQYF.

This clonotype was recorded at least ten times. Given a much more abundant clone one base away, this may be a read error. V and J are TRBV7-3 and TRBJ2-1, with 14 nucleotides matching TRBD2. CDR1 and CDR2 from the germline V gene are SGHTA and FQGTGA. Trimming took 3 bases from V and 9 from J; bases not matched to a gene: 4. The CDR3 loop spans 15 amino acids. CDR3 amino acids: CASSFGTSGGAEQFF. As DNA, the CDR3 is TGTGCCAGCAGCTTCGGGACTAGCGGGGGCGCTGAGCAGTTCTTC.

This clonotype was seen repeatedly, ten times or more. The gene calls are TRBV27 and TRBJ2-3; unclear D gene. This CDR3 has 14 amino acids. V gave up 2 bases and J gave up 2 bases, with 8 bases separating them. Germline CDR1 reads MNHEY; CDR2 reads SMNVEV (reference sequence). CDR3 coding DNA: TGTGCCAGCAGTTTACAAACCCACACAGATACGCAGTATTTT. It encodes CASSLQTHTDTQYF.

The chain recombines TRBV7-2 with TRBJ1-3; 9 bases are shared with TRBD1. The CDR3 has 17 amino acids. V lost 0 bases, J lost 5 bases, and 8 bases stayed unmatched. The germline V gene has CDR1 SGHTA and CDR2 FQGNSA. In DNA, the CDR3 is TGTGCCAGCAGCTTAGCTGCTACAGGGGGCCTGCGAAACACCATATATTTT. Amino acid sequence: CASSLAATGGLRNTIYF.

To note about this clonotype: A much more abundant neighbour one base away suggests this may be a read error. This chain links TRBV28 with TRBJ1-2; D uncertain. Trimming stripped 7 bases from V and 4 bases from J, with 16 bases between. CDR3 length equals 14 residues. Germline values: CDR1 MDHEN, CDR2 SYDVKM. The CDR3 DNA reads TGTGCCAGCAAGCCAGGAGATGGATTCTATGGCTACACCTTC. Translating it yields CASKPGDGFYGYTF.

J is TRBJ2-1 and V is TRBV5-6; the D is unclear. Germline V gives CDR1 SGHDT, CDR2 YYEEEE. The CDR3 contains 12 residues. Trimming removed 0 bases from V and 7 bases from J, with 5 bases in between. The CDR3 is CASSLAANEQFF. For the CDR3, the DNA is TGTGCCAGCAGCTTGGCCGCAAATGAGCAGTTCTTC.

V and J are TRBV5-5 and TRBJ1-5; TRBD1 matches at 9 bases. The CDR3 runs 16 residues. Trimming took 0 bases from V and 6 from J; bases not matched to a gene: 7. Looked up from germline, CDR1 is SGHKS and CDR2 is YYEKEE (reference sequence). Here the CDR3 reads CASSLGGTGHIQPQHF. The CDR3 DNA follows: TGTGCCAGCAGCTTGGGCGGGACAGGGCACATTCAGCCCCAGCATTTT.

This clonotype was counted a few times. The junction departs from the called germline gene at one end, perhaps through a read error. V and J are TRBV20-1 and TRBJ2-5; D is uncertain. Germline V gene sequence: CDR1 DFQATT, CDR2 SNEGSKA (reference sequence). The CDR3 consists of 15 residues. The chain's CDR3 is CSARDPRHEEEAQYF. The CDR3 nucleotides read TGCAGTGCTAGAGATCCGCGACACGAGGAAGAGGCCCAGTACTTC.

As to this clonotype: This may be a read error: a much more frequent sequence differs by one nucleotide. J is TRBJ2-7 and V is TRBV20-1; 12 bases match TRBD1. This CDR3 spans 14 amino acids. Germline V gene sequence: CDR1 DFQATT, CDR2 SNEGSKA (reference sequence). V lost 5 bases, J lost 10 bases, and 12 bases stayed unmatched. CDR3 sequence (DNA): TGCAGTGCTCCGGGACAGGGGGCTAGGGAGGCCCAGTACTTC. It encodes CSAPGQGAREAQYF.

This clonotype came up many times. V usage is TRBV12-3 or TRBV12-4 and J usage is TRBJ2-1, with TRBD2 identical over 9 bases. The junction had 10 bases not matched to a gene; V was cut back by 3 bases and J by 7 bases. This CDR3 is 16 amino acids long. DNA of the CDR3: TGTGCCAGCAGTTTCGACGCGGGGGGGCCGAGGAATGAGCAGTTCTTC. Its protein product is CASSFDAGGPRNEQFF.

This clonotype was recorded at least ten times. V usage is TRBV11-2 and J usage is TRBJ2-5, with 9 bases fitting TRBD2. Per the germline V gene, CDR1 is SGHAT and CDR2 is FQNNGV. V was pared by 3 bases and J by 1 base, with 6 bases of the junction left unmatched. The CDR3 is 16 residues long. The CDR3 bases are TGTGCCAGCAGCTTGGGTGCGGGGGGGATCCAAGAGACCCAGTACTTC. Residues: CASSLGAGGIQETQYF.

DNA for the CDR3: TGCGCCGGCAACCCAGCGTCGGGGACCACAGATACGCAGTATTTT. Translating gives CAGNPASGTTDTQYF. The gene calls are TRBV5-1 and TRBJ2-3; D may match TRBD1 or TRBD2 (5 bases each). Per germline, CDR1 SGHRS and CDR2 YFSETQ. V was pared by 10 bases and J by 2 bases, with 20 bases between. This CDR3 contains 15 residues. Together with reference TRBV5-1 and TRBJ2-3, the CDR3 gives the full variable domain: KAGVTQTPRYLIKTRGQQVTLSCSPISGHRSVSWYQQTPGQGLQFLFEYFSETQRNKGNFPGRFSGRQFSNSRSEMNVSTLELGDSALYLCAGNPASGTTDTQYFGPGTRLTVL.

This clonotype was picked up a small number of times. This chain links TRBV5-1 with TRBJ1-2; D gene unclear. The V and J ends lost 0 bases and 4 bases respectively, with 10 bases between them. This CDR3 has 14 amino acids. Germline V gives CDR1 SGHRS, CDR2 YFSETQ. DNA of the CDR3: TGCGCCAGCAGCTTGGTAGGGCACGGCTATGGCTACACCTTC. Protein: CASSLVGHGYGYTF.

This clonotype was found many times. The chain is built from TRBV24-1 and TRBJ1-5, with D possibly matching TRBD1 (5 bases). The CDR3 length is 15 residues. Germline assignment: CDR1 KGHDR and CDR2 SFDVKD. With 7 bases removed from V and 2 bases from J, the gap between germline ends came to 14 bases. The CDR3: CATSPGPDGNQPQHF. CDR3 coding DNA: TGTGCCACCAGCCCGGGACCGGATGGCAATCAGCCCCAGCATTTT.

In its sample, this clonotype was seen many times. This sequence joins TRBV7-2 and TRBJ1-5, with TRBD1 matching 7 bases. CDR1 is SGHTA, CDR2 FQGNSA, per germline. CDR3 length: 15 amino acids. Trimming removed 5 bases from V and 1 base from J; junction bases left unmatched: 5. CDR3 sequence reads: CASSTQGESNQPQHF. CDR3 bases: TGTGCCAGCAGCACTCAGGGGGAAAGCAATCAGCCCCAGCATTTT.

The CDR3 region is CASSFGPLEGYTF. CDR3 nucleotides: TGTGCCAGCAGCTTTGGGCCCCTCGAGGGCTACACCTTC. The chain combines TRBV5-5 with TRBJ1-2; D is unresolved. From germline, CDR1 is SGHKS and CDR2 YYEKEE (reference sequence). With 2 bases removed from V and 8 bases from J, the gap between germline ends came to 13 bases. The CDR3 loop spans 13 amino acids. Supplemented by reference TRBV5-5 and TRBJ1-2, the full variable domain reads DAGVTQSPTHLIKTRGQQVTLRCSPISGHKSVSWYQQVLGQGPQFIFQYYEKEERGRGNFPDRFSARQFPNYSSELNVNALLLGDSALYLCASSFGPLEGYTFGSGTRLTVV.

The chain joins TRBV6-5 to TRBJ2-7; 7 nucleotides agree with TRBD2. The tail of the sequence fits TRBJ2-5 better, so the J call may be wrong. Germline V lookup: CDR1 MNHEY, CDR2 SVGAGI. This CDR3 contains 14 residues. The CDR3 loop reads CASSYSGLQETQYF. The CDR3 coding sequence is TGTGCCAGCAGTTACTCGGGACTACAGGAGACCCAGTACTTC.

The genes are TRBV29-1 and TRBJ2-2; 7 nucleotides align to TRBD2. The V gene's germline CDR1 is SQVTM and CDR2 ANQGSEA. J gave up 4 bases and V 6 bases, and 5 bases lay outside the gene matches. The length of the CDR3 is 13 residues. The CDR3: CSVRTGGTGELFF. The DNA of the CDR3 is TGCAGCGTACGGACGGGGGGCACCGGGGAGCTGTTTTTT.